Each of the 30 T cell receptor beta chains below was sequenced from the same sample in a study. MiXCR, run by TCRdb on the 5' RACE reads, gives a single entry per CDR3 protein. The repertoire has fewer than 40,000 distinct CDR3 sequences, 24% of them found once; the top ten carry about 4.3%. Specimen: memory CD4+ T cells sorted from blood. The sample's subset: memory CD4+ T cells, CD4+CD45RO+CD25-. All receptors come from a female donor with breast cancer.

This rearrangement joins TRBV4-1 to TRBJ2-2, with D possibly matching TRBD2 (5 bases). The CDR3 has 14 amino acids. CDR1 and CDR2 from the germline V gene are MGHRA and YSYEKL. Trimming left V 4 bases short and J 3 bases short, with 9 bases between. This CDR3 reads CASSPGSYTGELFF. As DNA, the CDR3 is TGCGCCAGCAGCCCGGGATCATACACCGGGGAGCTGTTTTTT.

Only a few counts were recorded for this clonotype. The CDR3 nucleotides read TGCAGTGCTAGAGGGACAGGGAGCTACGAGCAGTACTTC. The encoded protein is CSARGTGSYEQYF. The rearrangement links TRBV20-1 to TRBJ2-7, with 8 bases that match TRBD1. The CDR3 is 13 residues long. The ends lost 1 base at V and 3 bases at J; junction bases unmatched: 2. Germline CDR1 is DFQATT and CDR2 is SNEGSKA (reference sequence).

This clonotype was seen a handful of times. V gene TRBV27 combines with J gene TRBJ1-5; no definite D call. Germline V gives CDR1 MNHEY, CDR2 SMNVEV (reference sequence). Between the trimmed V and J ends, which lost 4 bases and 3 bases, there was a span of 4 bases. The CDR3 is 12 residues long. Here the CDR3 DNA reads TGTGCCAGCAGTTCCGCCAATCAGCCCCAGCATTTT. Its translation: CASSSANQPQHF.

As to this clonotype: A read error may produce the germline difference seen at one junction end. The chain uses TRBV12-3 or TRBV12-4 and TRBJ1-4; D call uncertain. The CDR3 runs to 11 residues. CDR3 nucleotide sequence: TGTGCCAACAGTGTGATGGGAGAACTGTTTTTT. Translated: CANSVMGELFF.

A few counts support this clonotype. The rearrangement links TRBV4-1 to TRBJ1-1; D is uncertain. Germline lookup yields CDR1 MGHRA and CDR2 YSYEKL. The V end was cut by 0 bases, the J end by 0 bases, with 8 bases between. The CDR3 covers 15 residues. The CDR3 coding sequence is TGCGCCAGCAGCCAAGACATACGCATGAACACTGAAGCTTTCTTT. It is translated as CASSQDIRMNTEAFF.

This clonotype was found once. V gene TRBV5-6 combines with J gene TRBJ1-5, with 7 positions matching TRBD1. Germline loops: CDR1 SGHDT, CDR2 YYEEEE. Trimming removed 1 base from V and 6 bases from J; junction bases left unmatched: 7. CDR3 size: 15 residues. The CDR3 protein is CASSLWTGNSQPQHF. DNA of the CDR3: TGTGCCAGCAGCTTGTGGACAGGTAACAGTCAGCCCCAGCATTTT.

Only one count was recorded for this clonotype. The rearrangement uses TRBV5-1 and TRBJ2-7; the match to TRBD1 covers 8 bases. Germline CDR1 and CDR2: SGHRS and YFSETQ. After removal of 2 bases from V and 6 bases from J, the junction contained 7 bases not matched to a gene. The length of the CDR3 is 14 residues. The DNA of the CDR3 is TGCGCCAGCAGCTTTGGGACAGGAAGTTTCGAGCAGTACTTC. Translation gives CASSFGTGSFEQYF.

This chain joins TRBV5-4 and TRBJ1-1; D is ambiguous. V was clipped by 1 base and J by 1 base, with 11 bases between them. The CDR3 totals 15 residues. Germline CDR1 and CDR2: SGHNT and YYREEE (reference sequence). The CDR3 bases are TGTGCCAGCAGCTTGACTTCAGATAGGAACACTGAAGCTTTCTTT. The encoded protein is CASSLTSDRNTEAFF.

The CDR3 sequence: CASGGDLNTGELFF. Written as DNA, the CDR3 is TGTGCCAGCGGAGGGGACTTGAACACCGGGGAGCTGTTTTTT. The J gene is TRBJ2-2, the V gene TRBV28, with a tentative D call TRBD2 (6 bases). Per germline, CDR1 MDHEN and CDR2 SYDVKM. The V end was cut by 8 bases, the J end by 1 base, with 11 bases between. The CDR3 length is 14 residues.

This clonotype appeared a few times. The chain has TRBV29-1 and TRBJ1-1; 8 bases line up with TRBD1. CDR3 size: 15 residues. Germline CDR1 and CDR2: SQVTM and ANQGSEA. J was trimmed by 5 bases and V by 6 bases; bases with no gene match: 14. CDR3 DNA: TGCAGCGTCGACCAGGACAGGGTGGGAAAAACTGAAGCTTTCTTT. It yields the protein CSVDQDRVGKTEAFF.

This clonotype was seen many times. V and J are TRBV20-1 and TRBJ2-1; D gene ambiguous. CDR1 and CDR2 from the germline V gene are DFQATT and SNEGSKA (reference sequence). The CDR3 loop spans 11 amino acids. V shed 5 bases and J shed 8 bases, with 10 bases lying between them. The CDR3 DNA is TGCAGTGCTCGCGACGGCCATGAGCAGTTCTTC. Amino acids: CSARDGHEQFF.

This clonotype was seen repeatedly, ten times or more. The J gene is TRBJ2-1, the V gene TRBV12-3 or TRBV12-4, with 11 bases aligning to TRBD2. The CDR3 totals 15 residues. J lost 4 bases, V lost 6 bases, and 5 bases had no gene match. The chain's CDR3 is CASSNTSGGYNEQFF. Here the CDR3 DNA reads TGTGCCAGCAGCAACACTAGCGGGGGTTACAATGAGCAGTTCTTC.

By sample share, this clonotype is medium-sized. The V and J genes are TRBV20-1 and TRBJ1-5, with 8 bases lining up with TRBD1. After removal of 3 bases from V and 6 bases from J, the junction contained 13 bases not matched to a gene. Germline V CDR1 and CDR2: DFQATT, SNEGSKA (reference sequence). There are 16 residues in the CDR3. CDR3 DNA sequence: TGCAGTGCTAGGTCGGACAGGGAATATTCGCGTCAGCCCCAGCATTTT. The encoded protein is CSARSDREYSRQPQHF.

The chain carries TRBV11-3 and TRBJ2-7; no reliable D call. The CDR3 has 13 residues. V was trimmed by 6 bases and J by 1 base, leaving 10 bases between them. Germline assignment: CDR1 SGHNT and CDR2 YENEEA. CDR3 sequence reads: CASSREGSYEQYF. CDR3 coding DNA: TGTGCCAGCAGTAGAGAAGGGTCCTACGAGCAGTACTTC.

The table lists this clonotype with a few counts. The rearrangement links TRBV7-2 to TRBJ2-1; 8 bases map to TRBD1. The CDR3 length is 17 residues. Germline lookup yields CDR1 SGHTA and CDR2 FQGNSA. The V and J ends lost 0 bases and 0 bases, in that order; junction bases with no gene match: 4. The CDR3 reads CASSLAATGGSYNEQFF. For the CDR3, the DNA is TGTGCCAGCAGCTTAGCGGCAACAGGGGGCTCCTACAATGAGCAGTTCTTC.

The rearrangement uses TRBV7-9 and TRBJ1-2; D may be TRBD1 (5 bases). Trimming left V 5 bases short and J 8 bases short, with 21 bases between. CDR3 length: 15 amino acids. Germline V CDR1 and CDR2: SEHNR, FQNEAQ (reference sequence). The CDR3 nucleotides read TGTGCCAGCAGCGACTACCGGGACCCCACGGGGGGCTACACCTTC. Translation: CASSDYRDPTGGYTF.

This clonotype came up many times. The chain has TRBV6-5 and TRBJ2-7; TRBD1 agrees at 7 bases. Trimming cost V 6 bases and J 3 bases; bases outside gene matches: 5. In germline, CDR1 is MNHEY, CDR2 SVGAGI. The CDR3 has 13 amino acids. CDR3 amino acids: CASRQTGIYEQYF. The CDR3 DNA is TGTGCCAGCAGACAGACAGGGATCTACGAGCAGTACTTC.

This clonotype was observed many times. CDR3 region: CASSVTGMGEKLFF. DNA of the CDR3: TGTGCCAGCAGCGTTACAGGGATGGGAGAAAAACTGTTTTTT. V usage is TRBV9 and J usage is TRBJ1-4; weak D call: TRBD1 (6 bases). The V end lost 2 bases, the J end lost 8 bases, and 13 bases lay between the germline ends. Germline CDR1 SGDLS, CDR2 YYNGEE. This CDR3 is 14 amino acids long. Full variable domain (remainder filled in from reference TRBV9 and TRBJ1-4): DSGVTQTPKHLITATGQRVTLRCSPRSGDLSVYWYQQSLDQGLQFLIQYYNGEERAKGNILERFSAQQFPDLHSELNLSSLELGDSALYFCASSVTGMGEKLFFGSGTQLSVL.

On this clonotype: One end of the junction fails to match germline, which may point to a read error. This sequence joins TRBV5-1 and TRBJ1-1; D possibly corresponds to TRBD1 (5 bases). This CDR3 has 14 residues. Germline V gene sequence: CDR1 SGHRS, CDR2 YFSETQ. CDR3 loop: CANSRPGRNTEAFF. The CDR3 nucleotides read TGCGCCAACAGCCGCCCGGGGCGAAACACTGAAGCTTTCTTT. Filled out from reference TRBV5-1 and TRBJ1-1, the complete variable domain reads KAGVTQTPRYLIKTRGQQVTLSCSPISGHRSVSWYQQTPGQGLQFLFEYFSETQRNKGNFPGRFSGRQFSNSRSEMNVSTLELGDSALYLCANSRPGRNTEAFFGQGTRLTVV.

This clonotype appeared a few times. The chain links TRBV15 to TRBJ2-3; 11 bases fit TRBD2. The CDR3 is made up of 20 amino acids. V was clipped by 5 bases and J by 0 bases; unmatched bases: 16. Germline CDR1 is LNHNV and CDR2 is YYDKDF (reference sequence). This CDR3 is CATSANWGTSGEKSTDTQYF. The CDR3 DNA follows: TGTGCCACCAGCGCCAACTGGGGGACTAGCGGCGAAAAGAGCACAGATACGCAGTATTTT.

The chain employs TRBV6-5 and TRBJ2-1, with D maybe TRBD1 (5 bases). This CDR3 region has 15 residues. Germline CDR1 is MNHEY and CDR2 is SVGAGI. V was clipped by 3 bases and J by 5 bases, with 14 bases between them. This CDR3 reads CASSYSTLGDNEQFF. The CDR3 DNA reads TGTGCCAGCAGTTATTCGACCTTAGGGGACAATGAGCAGTTCTTC.

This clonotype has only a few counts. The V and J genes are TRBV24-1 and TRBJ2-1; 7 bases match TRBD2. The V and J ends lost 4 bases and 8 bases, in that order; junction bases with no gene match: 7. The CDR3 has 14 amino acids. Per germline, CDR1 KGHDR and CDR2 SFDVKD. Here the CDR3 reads CATSEPGLSDEQFF. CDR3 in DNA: TGTGCCACCAGTGAACCGGGACTATCCGATGAGCAGTTCTTC.

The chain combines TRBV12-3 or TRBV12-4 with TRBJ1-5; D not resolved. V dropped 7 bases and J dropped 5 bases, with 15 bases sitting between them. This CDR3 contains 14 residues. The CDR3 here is CASTQGRKDQPQHF. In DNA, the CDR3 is TGTGCCAGCACCCAAGGCAGGAAGGATCAGCCCCAGCATTTT.

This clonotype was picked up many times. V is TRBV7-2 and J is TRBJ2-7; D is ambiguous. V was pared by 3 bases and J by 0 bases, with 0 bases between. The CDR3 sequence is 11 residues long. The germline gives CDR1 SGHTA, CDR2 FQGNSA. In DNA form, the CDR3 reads TGTGCCAGCAGCTTCTCCTACGAGCAGTACTTC. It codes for CASSFSYEQYF.

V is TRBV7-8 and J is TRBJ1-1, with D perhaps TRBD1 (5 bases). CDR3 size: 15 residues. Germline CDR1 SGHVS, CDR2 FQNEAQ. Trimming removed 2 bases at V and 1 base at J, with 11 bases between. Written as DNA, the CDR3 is TGTGCCAGCAGCTTATTGGCAGGGACGAACACTGAAGCTTTCTTT. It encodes CASSLLAGTNTEAFF.

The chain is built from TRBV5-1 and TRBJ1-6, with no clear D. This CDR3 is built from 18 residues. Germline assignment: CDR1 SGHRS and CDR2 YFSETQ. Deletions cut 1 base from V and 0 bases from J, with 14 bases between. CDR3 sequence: CASSLFDGKSSYNSPLHF. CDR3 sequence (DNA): TGCGCCAGCAGCTTGTTTGATGGTAAAAGCTCCTATAATTCACCCCTCCACTTT.

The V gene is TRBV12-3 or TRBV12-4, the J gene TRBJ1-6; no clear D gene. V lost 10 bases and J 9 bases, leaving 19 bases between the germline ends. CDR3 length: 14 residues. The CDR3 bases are TGTGCCACTTCATCTACGCTTTTTGGTTCACCCCTCCACTTT. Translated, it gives CATSSTLFGSPLHF.

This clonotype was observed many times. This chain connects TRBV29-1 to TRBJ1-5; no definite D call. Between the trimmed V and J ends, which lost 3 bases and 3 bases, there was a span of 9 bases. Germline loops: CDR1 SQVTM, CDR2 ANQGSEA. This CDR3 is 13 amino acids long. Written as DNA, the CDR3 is TGCAGCGTTGAGGCAGAACTCAATCAGCCCCAGCATTTT. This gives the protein CSVEAELNQPQHF.

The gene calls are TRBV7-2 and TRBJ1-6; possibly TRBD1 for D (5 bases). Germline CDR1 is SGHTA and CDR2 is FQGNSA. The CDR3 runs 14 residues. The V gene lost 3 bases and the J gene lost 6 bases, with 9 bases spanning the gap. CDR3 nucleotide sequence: TGTGCCAGCAGCTTGGCAGGGAGTAATTCACCCCTCCACTTT. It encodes CASSLAGSNSPLHF.

CDR3 bases: TGTGCCAGCAGCTTACCAGGAGCCTACGAGCAGTACTTC. Protein sequence: CASSLPGAYEQYF. V usage is TRBV7-6 and J usage is TRBJ2-7; D not resolved. The CDR3 length is 13 residues. Trimming took off 2 bases at V and 2 bases at J, with 7 bases between the two ends. The germline V gene has CDR1 SGHVS and CDR2 FNYEAQ.